These T cell receptor beta chains were read from a single sample in a study of CD8+ T cells in alopecia areata. The data were produced by immunoSEQ multiplex PCR, yet TCRdb's version contains in-frame clones alone and is incomplete. Found here are some 240,000 clones, more than 45% of them singletons; the top ten hold 1.6%. The sequenced sample was CD4+ T cells sorted from blood, obtained at week 4, from a patient treated with tofacitinib. These receptors were taken from a human donor with alopecia areata. Each CDR3 is given with its conserved first and last residue. D genes are given only for firm matches. Rows may omit the clone size; those that give it use once, few, many or a size class.

TRBD1 TRBJ1-1 TRBV2 . CASNTGEAEAFF TGTGCCAGCAACACAGGGGAGGCTGAAGCTTTCTTT
. TRBJ2-7 TRBV27 . CASSLSGFYEQYF TGTGCCAGCAGTTTGTCGGGATTCTACGAGCAGTACTTC
. TRBJ2-3 TRBV29-1 . CSVSPRLSTDTQYF TGCAGCGTCTCACCTAGATTAAGCACAGATACGCAGTATTTT
. TRBJ1-2 TRBV7-2 . CASSLDRADYGYTF TGTGCCAGCAGCTTAGACAGAGCAGACTATGGCTACACCTTC
. TRBJ2-3 TRBV30 . CAWSVTPLRSSTDTQYF TGTGCCTGGAGTGTTACCCCCCTACGTTCCAGCACAGATACGCAGTATTTT
. TRBJ1-1 TRBV29-1 . CSVEGRMNTEAFF TGCAGCGTTGAGGGCCGTATGAACACTGAAGCTTTCTTT
. TRBJ1-2 TRBV23-1 . CASSRRGYTF TGCGCCAGCAGCCGCAGGGGCTACACCTTC
TRBD1 TRBJ1-2 TRBV30 . CAWSVQGIGYTF TGTGCCTGGAGTGTACAGGGGATCGGCTACACCTTC
. TRBJ2-2 TRBV7-2 . CASRQGSFPGELFF TGTGCCAGCAGGCAGGGGTCGTTTCCCGGGGAGCTGTTTTTT
. TRBJ2-3 TRBV5-6 . CASTSGIYTQYF TGTGCCAGCACCTCAGGGATCTATACGCAGTATTTT
. TRBJ2-2 TRBV27 . CASSLGTGELFF TGTGCCAGCAGTTTAGGCACCGGGGAGCTGTTTTTT
. TRBJ2-7 TRBV5-1 . CASSLSSGLEQYF TGCGCCAGCAGCTTGTCTTCAGGGCTCGAGCAGTACTTC
. TRBJ1-5 TRBV5-1 . CASSLGEGSNQPQHF TGCGCCAGCAGCTTGGGTGAGGGCTCGAATCAGCCCCAGCATTTT
TRBD1 TRBJ1-5 TRBV11-1 few CASSYRDSLRGQPQHF TGTGCCAGCAGCTACCGGGACAGCCTAAGGGGTCAGCCCCAGCATTTT
. TRBJ1-5 TRBV29-1 . CSCQEGTNQPQHF TGCAGCTGCCAGGAGGGGACGAATCAGCCCCAGCATTTT
. TRBJ1-2 TRBV4-3 few CASSQDWQGSSYGYTF TGCGCCAGCAGCCAAGATTGGCAGGGAAGTAGCTATGGCTACACCTTC
TRBD1 TRBJ2-5 TRBV5-1 . CASSSPGQGRETQYF TGCGCCAGCAGCAGCCCCGGACAGGGGCGGGAGACCCAGTACTTC
. TRBJ1-2 TRBV28 . CASRQAPYGYTF TGTGCCAGCCGACAAGCCCCGTATGGCTACACCTTC
. TRBJ1-5 TRBV4-3 . CASSEYSNQPQHF TGCGCCAGCAGTGAGTATAGCAATCAGCCCCAGCATTTT
. TRBJ2-3 TRBV9 few CASSPHQADTQYF TGTGCCAGCAGCCCCCACCAGGCAGATACGCAGTATTTT
. TRBJ2-5 TRBV6-5 . CASSYPSIQETQYF TGTGCCAGCAGTTACCCTAGTATCCAAGAGACCCAGTACTTC
. TRBJ1-1 TRBV6-5 . CASSERGRGTEAFF TGTGCCAGCAGTGAGAGGGGAAGAGGCACTGAAGCTTTCTTT
TRBD1 TRBJ2-2 TRBV6-6 few CASIDRGGVDELFF TGTGCCAGCATTGACAGGGGAGGCGTTGATGAGCTGTTTTTT
. TRBJ2-5 TRBV5-1 . CASSSTGRQETQYF TGCGCCAGCAGCTCAACGGGACGGCAAGAGACCCAGTACTTC
TRBD1 TRBJ1-1 TRBV2 . CASSGQGTRAFF TGTGCCAGCAGCGGACAGGGAACCCGAGCTTTCTTT
. TRBJ1-2 TRBV25-1 . CASSDTSDGLGNYGYTF TGTGCCAGCAGTGATACTTCCGATGGGCTAGGCAACTATGGCTACACCTTC
TRBD1 TRBJ1-2 TRBV29-1 . CSVDSDRESYGYTF TGCAGCGTTGATTCTGACAGGGAGAGCTATGGCTACACCTTC
. TRBJ1-2 TRBV2 many CASRDTYTF TGTGCCAGCAGGGATACCTACACCTTC
TRBD1 TRBJ1-2 TRBV6-1 . CASSVTGGEGYTF TGTGCCAGCAGCGTTACAGGGGGCGAGGGCTACACCTTC
TRBD1 TRBJ1-1 TRBV2 . CASMKGQGNVEAFF TGTGCCAGCATGAAAGGACAGGGGAATGTTGAAGCTTTCTTT
. TRBJ2-7 TRBV2 . CASSTQGGYEQYF TGTGCCAGCAGCACCCAAGGGGGCTACGAGCAGTACTTC
. TRBJ1-6 TRBV4-1 . CASSQERGSYNSPLHF TGCGCCAGCAGCCAAGAGAGGGGCTCCTATAATTCACCCCTCCACTTT
. TRBJ2-3 TRBV10-1 many CASSDYGGGSTDTQYF TGCGCCAGCAGTGATTACGGCGGGGGCAGCACAGATACGCAGTATTTT
. TRBJ1-2 TRBV5-1 . CASSDARANYGYTF TGCGCCAGCAGCGACGCCAGGGCTAACTATGGCTACACCTTC
. TRBJ1-5 TRBV19 . CASSIRQGPNQPQHF TGTGCCAGTAGTATTAGGCAGGGTCCCAATCAGCCCCAGCATTTT